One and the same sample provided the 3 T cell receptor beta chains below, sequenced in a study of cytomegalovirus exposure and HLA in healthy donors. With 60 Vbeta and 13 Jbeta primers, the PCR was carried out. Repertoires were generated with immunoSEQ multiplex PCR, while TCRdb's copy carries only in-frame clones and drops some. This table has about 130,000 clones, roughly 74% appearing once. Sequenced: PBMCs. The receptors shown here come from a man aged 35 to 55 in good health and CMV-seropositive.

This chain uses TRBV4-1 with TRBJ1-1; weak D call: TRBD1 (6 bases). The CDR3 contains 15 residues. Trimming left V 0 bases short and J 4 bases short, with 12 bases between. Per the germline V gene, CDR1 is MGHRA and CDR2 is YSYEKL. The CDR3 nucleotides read TGCGCCAGCAGCCAAGAGAGGGGGGGTGCCACTGAAGCTTTCTTT. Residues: CASSQERGGATEAFF.

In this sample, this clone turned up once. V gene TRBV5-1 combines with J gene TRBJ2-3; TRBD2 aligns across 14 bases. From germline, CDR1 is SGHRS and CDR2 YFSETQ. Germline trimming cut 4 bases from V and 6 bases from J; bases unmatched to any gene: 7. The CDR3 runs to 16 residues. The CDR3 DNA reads TGCGCCAGCAGCCTGGGGACTAGCGGGAGTAGGGATACGCAGTATTTT. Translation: CASSLGTSGSRDTQYF.

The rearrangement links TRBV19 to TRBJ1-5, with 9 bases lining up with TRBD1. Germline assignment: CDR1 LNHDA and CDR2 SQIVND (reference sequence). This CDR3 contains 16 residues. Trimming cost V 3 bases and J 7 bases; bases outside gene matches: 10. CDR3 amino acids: CASSIADRGRGQPQHF. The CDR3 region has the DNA TGTGCCAGTAGTATTGCGGACAGGGGAAGAGGGCAGCCCCAGCATTTT.